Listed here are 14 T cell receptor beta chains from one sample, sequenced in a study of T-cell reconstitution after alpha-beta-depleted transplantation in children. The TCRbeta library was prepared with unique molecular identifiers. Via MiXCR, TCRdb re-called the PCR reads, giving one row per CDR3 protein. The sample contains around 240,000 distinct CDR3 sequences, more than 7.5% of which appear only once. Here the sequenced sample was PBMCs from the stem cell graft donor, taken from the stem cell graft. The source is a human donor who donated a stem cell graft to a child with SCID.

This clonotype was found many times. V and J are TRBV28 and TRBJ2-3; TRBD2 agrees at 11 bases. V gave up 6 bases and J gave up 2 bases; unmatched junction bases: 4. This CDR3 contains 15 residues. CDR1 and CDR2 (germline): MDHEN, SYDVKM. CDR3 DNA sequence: TGTGCCAGCAGCCTTAGCGGGGGGGCCACAGATACGCAGTATTTT. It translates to CASSLSGGATDTQYF.

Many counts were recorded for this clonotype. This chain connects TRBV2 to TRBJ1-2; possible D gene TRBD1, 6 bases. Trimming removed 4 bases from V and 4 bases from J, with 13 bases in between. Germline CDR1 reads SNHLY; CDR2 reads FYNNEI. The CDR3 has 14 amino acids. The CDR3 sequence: CASSARQGIYGYTF. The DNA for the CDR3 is TGTGCCAGCAGTGCAAGGCAGGGGATCTATGGCTACACCTTC.

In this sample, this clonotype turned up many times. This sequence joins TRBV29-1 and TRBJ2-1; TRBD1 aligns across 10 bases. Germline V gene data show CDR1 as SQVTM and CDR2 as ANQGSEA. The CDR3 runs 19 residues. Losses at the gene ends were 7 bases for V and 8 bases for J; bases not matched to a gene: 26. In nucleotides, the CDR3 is TGCAGCGCAGAACGGTACAGACCTTTTCGGGACAGGGGTCCCGATGAGCAGTTCTTC. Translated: CSAERYRPFRDRGPDEQFF.

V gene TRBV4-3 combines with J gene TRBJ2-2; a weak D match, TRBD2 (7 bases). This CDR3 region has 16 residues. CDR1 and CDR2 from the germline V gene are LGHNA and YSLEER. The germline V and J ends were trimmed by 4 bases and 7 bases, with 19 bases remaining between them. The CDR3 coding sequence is TGCGCCAGCAGCCTTTCCCGGGGGGCGCCTATCGGGGAGCTGTTTTTT. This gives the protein CASSLSRGAPIGELFF.

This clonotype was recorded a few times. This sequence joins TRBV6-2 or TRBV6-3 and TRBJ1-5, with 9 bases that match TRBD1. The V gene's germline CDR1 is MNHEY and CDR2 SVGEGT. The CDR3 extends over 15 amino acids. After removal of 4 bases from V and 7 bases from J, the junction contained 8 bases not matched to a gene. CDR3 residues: CASSSGQGIYQPQHF. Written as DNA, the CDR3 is TGTGCCAGCAGTTCCGGACAGGGGATTTACCAGCCCCAGCATTTT.

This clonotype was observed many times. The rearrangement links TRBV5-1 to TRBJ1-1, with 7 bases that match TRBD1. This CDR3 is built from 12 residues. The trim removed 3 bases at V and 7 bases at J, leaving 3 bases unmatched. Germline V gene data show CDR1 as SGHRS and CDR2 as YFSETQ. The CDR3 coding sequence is TGCGCCAGCAGCTACGACAGGGTTGAAGCTTTCTTT. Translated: CASSYDRVEAFF.

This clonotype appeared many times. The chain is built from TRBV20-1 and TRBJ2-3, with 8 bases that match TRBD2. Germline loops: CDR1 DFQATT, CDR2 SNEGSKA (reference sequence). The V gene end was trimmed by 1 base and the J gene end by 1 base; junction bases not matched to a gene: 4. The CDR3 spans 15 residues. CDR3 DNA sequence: TGCAGTGCTAGAGGGGAAGCGGGGGGCACAGATACGCAGTATTTT. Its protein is CSARGEAGGTDTQYF.

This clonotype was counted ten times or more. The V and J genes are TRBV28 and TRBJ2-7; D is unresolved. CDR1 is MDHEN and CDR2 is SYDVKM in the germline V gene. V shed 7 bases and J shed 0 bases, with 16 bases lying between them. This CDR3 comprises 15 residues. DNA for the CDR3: TGTGCCAGCACCCACCCAACAGAAAGCTCCTACGAGCAGTACTTC. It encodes CASTHPTESSYEQYF.

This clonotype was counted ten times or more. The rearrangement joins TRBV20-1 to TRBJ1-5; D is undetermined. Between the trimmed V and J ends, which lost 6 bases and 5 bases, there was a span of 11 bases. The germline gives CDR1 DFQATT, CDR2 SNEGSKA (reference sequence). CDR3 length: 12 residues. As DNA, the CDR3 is TGCAGTGCCCGAGTGGGCCATCAGCCCCAGCATTTT. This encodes CSARVGHQPQHF.

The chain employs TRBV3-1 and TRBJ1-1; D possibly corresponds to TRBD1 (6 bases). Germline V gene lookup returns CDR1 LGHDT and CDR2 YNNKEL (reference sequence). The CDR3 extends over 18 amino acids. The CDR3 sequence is CTFCPGLRGLRHNTEAFF. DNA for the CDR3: TGTACCTTCTGTCCCGGACTTCGGGGGCTTCGCCATAACACTGAAGCTTTCTTT.

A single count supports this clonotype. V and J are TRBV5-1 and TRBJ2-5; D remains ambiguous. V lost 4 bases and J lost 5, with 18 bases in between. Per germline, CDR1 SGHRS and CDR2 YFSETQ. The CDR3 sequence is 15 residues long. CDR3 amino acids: CASSLGRPLPETQYF. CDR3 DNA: TGCGCCAGCAGCCTCGGTCGGCCCCTGCCCGAGACCCAGTACTTC.

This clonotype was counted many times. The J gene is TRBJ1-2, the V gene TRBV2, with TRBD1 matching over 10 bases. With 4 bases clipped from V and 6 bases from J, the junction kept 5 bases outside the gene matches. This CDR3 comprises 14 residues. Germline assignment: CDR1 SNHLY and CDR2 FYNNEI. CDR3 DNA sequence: TGTGCCAGCAGTGGGGACAGGGGACTCCATGGCTACACCTTC. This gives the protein CASSGDRGLHGYTF.

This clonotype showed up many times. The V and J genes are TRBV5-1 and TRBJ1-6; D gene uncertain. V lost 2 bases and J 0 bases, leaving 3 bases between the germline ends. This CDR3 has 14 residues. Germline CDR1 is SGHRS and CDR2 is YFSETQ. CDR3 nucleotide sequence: TGCGCCAGCAGCTTAAGCTCCTATAATTCACCCCTCCACTTT. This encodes CASSLSSYNSPLHF.

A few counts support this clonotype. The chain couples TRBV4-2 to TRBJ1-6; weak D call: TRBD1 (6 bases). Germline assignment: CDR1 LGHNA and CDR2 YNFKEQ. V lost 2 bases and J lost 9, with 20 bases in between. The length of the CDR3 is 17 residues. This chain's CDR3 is CASSQLGGGRGISPLHF. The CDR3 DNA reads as TGTGCCAGCAGCCAACTTGGGGGGGGCCGCGGGATTTCACCCCTCCACTTT.